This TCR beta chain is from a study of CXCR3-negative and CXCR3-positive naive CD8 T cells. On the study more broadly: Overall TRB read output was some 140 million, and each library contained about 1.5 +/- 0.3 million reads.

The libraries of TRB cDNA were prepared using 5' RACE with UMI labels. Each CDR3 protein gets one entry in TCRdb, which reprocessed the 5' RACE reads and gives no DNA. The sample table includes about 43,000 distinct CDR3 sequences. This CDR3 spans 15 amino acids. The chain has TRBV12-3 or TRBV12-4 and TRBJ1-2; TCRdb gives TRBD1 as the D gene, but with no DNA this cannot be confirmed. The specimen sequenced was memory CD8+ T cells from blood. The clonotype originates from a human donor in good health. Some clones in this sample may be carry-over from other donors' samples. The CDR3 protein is CASTVEGRLDYGYTF.